This T cell receptor (beta chain) was recovered during a study of shared clonotypes between healthy human individuals. TCRdb's table, derived via immunoSEQ multiplex PCR, lists solely in-frame clones and lacks some. The sample consists of about 79,000 clones, 62% of them appearing once. CD45RO+ cells plus CCR7-negative CD45RA+ TemRA cells formed CD8 memory. Trimming stripped 5 bases from V and 5 bases from J, with 19 bases between. Germline CDR1 SGHVS, CDR2 FQNEAQ. CDR3 size: 17 residues. The sequenced material came from memory CD8+ T cells sorted from blood. Indicated subset: CD45RO+ cells pooled with CCR7-negative TemRA cells. The receptor comes from a man aged 25-45 years in good health. The chain has TRBV7-8 and TRBJ2-6, with D perhaps TRBD1 (5 bases). DNA of the CDR3: TGTGCCAGCAGCATGGGGCTCCCACAAAGTCGGGCCAACGTCCTGACTTTC. Translation gives CASSMGLPQSRANVLTF.